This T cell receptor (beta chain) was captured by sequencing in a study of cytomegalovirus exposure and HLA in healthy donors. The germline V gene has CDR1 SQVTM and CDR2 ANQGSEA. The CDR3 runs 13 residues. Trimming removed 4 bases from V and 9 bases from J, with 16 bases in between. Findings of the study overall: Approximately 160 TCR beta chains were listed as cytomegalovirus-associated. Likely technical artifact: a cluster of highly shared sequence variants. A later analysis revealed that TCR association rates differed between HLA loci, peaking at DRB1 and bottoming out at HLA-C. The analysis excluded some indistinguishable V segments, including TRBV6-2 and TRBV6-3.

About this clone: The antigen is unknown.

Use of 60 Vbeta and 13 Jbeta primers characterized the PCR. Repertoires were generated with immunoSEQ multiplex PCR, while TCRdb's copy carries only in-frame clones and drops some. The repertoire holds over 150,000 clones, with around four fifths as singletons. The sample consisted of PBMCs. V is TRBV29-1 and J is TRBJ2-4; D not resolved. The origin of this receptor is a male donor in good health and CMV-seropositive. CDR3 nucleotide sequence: TGCAGCGTTGTATCTAGTCGGTACGGCATTCAGTACTTC. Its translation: CSVVSSRYGIQYF. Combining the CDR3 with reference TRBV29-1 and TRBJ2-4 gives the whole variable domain SAVISQKPSRDICQRGTSLTIQCQVDSQVTMMFWYRQQPGQSLTLIATANQGSEATYESGFVIDKFPISRPNLTFSTLTVSNMSPEDSSIYLCSVVSSRYGIQYFGAGTRLSVL.